This TCR beta chain derives from a study of CD8 T cells in Susac syndrome. V shed 2 bases and J shed 11 bases, with 18 bases lying between them. The CDR3 extends over 14 amino acids. CDR1 and CDR2 from the germline V gene are MNHEY and SVGEGT. Those who served as multiple sclerosis controls were treatment-naive patients with stable or active relapsing-remitting disease. While CD8+ and CD4+ T cells were isolated negatively, TEMRA cells were enriched by FACS. The authors reverse transcribed roughly 0.5 to 1 ug RNA with random hexamers. A multiplex approach, immunoSEQ multiplex PCR, amplified TCR beta CDR3 across 54 Vbeta and 13 Jbeta. TCRdb reanalysed the immunoSEQ multiplex PCR reads using MiXCR and keeps one entry per CDR3 protein. The table includes approximately 200,000 distinct CDR3 sequences, approximately 94% detected once. General study points: The study acknowledged a relatively small number of individuals in its TCR sequencing and HLA analysis.

A remark on this clonotype: Its cognate antigen is unknown.

J is TRBJ1-2 and V is TRBV6-2 or TRBV6-3; TRBD1 might be the D (5 bases). The sequence derives from a human donor with multiple sclerosis. Sequencing was done on a sample of CD4+ T cells from PBMCs. The CDR3 loop is CASSYDRREVAYTF. CDR3 in DNA: TGTGCCAGCAGTTACGATCGCAGGGAAGTAGCTTACACCTTC.